The sequence of this TCR beta chain was determined in a study of T cells after yellow fever vaccination. For the study at large: Fractions containing few cells were prepared with SMART-Seq v4 Ultra Low Input.

At least ten counts were recorded for this clonotype. The antigen remains undetermined. Each CDR3 protein is one row after TCRdb ran MiXCR on the 5' RACE reads. The repertoire holds a few hundred thousand distinct CDR3 sequences, with about 5.2% as singletons. Study-wide findings and caveats: A limited proportion of clonotypes was detected within both the CD4 and CD8 compartments. Contamination by abundant bulk-population clonotypes could be present in FACS-sorted repertoires. Most clones from primary vaccination were detected again post-booster (just over 95% CD4, 70% to 90% CD8).

The receptor was derived from a man younger than 35 who received the YFV17D yellow fever vaccine. Sequences were derived from CD4+ T cells sorted from PBMCs, sampled on the day of the yellow fever booster vaccination.

In nucleotides, the CDR3 is TGCAGTGCTGAGGACCCGGGACAGGGCTCGTCCCTCCACTTT. Translating gives CSAEDPGQGSSLHF. V and J are TRBV20-1 and TRBJ1-6; 9 positions match TRBD1. CDR1 DFQATT and CDR2 SNEGSKA come from the germline V gene (reference sequence). V lost 5 bases to trimming and J lost 14 bases; unmatched junction nucleotides: 13. The CDR3 spans 14 residues.